This TCR beta chain was sequenced for a study of blood T cell repertoires in COVID-19. Turning to the study itself: PBMCs, B-cell-depleted T cells, or T cells provided the cDNA or gDNA that made up the material.

This clone has just a few counts. Authors' analysis steps: Nucleated cell number was recorded as an estimate derived from reference gene primer amplification. TCRdb's copy holds only in-frame clones and misses some; the assay was immunoSEQ multiplex PCR. For V, J and clone size, that table is used; D and trimming come from the DNA. The sample comprises about 42,000 clones, 86% of which are singletons, and about 60% rests with the top ten. The V and J ends lost 4 bases and 7 bases respectively, with 13 bases between them. CDR3 length: 13 residues. This sequence joins TRBV12-3 or TRBV12-4 and TRBJ2-5; D is ambiguous. The TCR comes from a man in his 70s with acute or convalescent COVID-19. The sequenced material came from peripheral blood. CDR3: CASSSLMVGTQYF. The CDR3 region has the DNA TGTGCCAGCAGTTCACTCATGGTTGGGACCCAGTACTTC.